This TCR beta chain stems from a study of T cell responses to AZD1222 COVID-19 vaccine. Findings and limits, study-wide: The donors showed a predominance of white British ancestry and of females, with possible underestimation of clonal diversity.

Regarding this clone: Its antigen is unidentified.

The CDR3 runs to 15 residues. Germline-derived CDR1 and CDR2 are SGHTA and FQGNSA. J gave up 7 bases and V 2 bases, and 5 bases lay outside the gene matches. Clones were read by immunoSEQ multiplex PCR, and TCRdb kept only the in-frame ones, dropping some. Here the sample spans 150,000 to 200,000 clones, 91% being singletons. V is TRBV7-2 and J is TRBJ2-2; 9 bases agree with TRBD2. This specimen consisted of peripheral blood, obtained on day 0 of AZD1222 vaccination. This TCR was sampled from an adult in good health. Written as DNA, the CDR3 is TGTGCCAGCAGCTTAATGCGGGGGGGCGACGGGGAGCTGTTTTTT. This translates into CASSLMRGGDGELFF.